The 24 T cell receptor beta chains given below trace back to one sample, sequenced in a study of T cell responses to AZD1222 COVID-19 vaccine. Profiling relied on immunoSEQ multiplex PCR, and the TCRdb table lists in-frame clones only, not all of them. The table has tens of thousands of clones, 80% to 90% seen once. The sequences come from peripheral blood, collected 28 days after the second AZD1222 dose. All receptors derive from an adult who received the AZD1222 COVID-19 vaccine.

V is TRBV5-8 and J is TRBJ1-2, with 7 bases fitting TRBD1. Losses at the gene ends were 4 bases for V and 4 bases for J; bases not matched to a gene: 7. The germline V gene has CDR1 SGHTS and CDR2 YDEGEE. The CDR3 sequence is 14 residues long. CDR3 region: CASSPLGQSYGYTF. Written as DNA, the CDR3 is TGTGCCAGCAGCCCCCTGGGACAGTCCTATGGCTACACCTTC.

The DNA of the CDR3 is TGTGCCAGCAGCGTTAGACTAGGGCCCTTAGCCGAGCAGTACTTC. Translating it yields CASSVRLGPLAEQYF. The rearrangement uses TRBV4-2 and TRBJ2-7; the D gene is possibly TRBD2 (6 bases). Trimming pared 5 bases from V and 6 bases from J, leaving 20 bases between. The germline V gene encodes CDR1 LGHNA and CDR2 YNFKEQ. This CDR3 spans 15 amino acids.

This rearrangement joins TRBV4-2 to TRBJ2-3, with a tentative D call TRBD1 (7 bases). Trimming left V 0 bases short and J 1 base short, with 8 bases between. Germline lookup yields CDR1 LGHNA and CDR2 YNFKEQ. This CDR3 has 15 amino acids. The CDR3 spells CASSQDRGGTDTQYF. CDR3 in DNA: TGTGCCAGCAGCCAAGACAGGGGGGGCACAGATACGCAGTATTTT.

The V and J genes are TRBV21-1 and TRBJ1-2; TRBD1, the D gene given by the table, was not confirmed from the DNA. TRBV21-1 is a listed pseudogene. The CDR3 totals 16 residues. The CDR3 protein is CASRDSPGQASYGYTF. CDR3 bases: TGTGCCAGCAGGGACTCACCGGGACAGGCGAGCTATGGCTACACCTTC.

The chain is built from TRBV24-1 and TRBJ2-7; unclear D gene. Germline-derived CDR1 and CDR2 are KGHDR and SFDVKD. The length of the CDR3 is 13 residues. Trimming shortened V by 2 bases and J by 5 bases, and 9 bases separated the two germline ends. The CDR3 DNA follows: TGTGCCACCAGTGATTCCCCTACGCACGAGCAGTACTTC. This sequence encodes CATSDSPTHEQYF.

The chain links TRBV6-4 to TRBJ2-5; 7 positions agree with TRBD1. The ends lost 7 bases at V and 1 base at J; junction bases unmatched: 9. The CDR3 sequence is 15 residues long. Germline CDR1 reads MRHNA; CDR2 reads SNTAGT. As DNA, the CDR3 is TGTGCCAGCACCTCGACAGGGACGGTCCAAGAGACCCAGTACTTC. This sequence encodes CASTSTGTVQETQYF.

The V gene is TRBV7-3, the J gene TRBJ2-3; 15 positions agree with TRBD2. The CDR3 consists of 20 residues. Trimming removed 5 bases from V and 0 bases from J; junction bases left unmatched: 12. From germline, CDR1 is SGHTA and CDR2 FQGTGA. CDR3 amino acids: CASSRLGLAGGLPSTDTQYF. The DNA of the CDR3 is TGTGCCAGCAGCCGACTGGGACTAGCGGGGGGCTTACCTAGCACAGATACGCAGTATTTT.

In this sample, this clone turned up once. The chain combines TRBV15 with TRBJ2-1, with 10 positions matching TRBD2. This CDR3 is built from 16 residues. Germline values: CDR1 LNHNV, CDR2 YYDKDF (reference sequence). Germline trimming cut 1 base from V and 9 bases from J; bases unmatched to any gene: 9. This CDR3 is CATSRGLAGERGEQFF. The CDR3 DNA reads TGTGCCACCAGCAGAGGGCTAGCGGGAGAGCGGGGTGAGCAGTTCTTC.

The chain carries TRBV4-2 and TRBJ2-3; 7 bases align to TRBD1. The length of the CDR3 is 16 residues. In germline, CDR1 is LGHNA, CDR2 YNFKEQ. Trimming at V came to 5 bases and at J to 0 bases, leaving 8 bases not matched to a gene. In DNA form, the CDR3 reads TGTGCCAGCAGCGCCCAGGGGGATATCAGCACAGATACGCAGTATTTT. The encoded protein is CASSAQGDISTDTQYF.

The rearrangement joins TRBV10-3 to TRBJ1-5; the match to TRBD1 covers 7 bases. Germline V gene data show CDR1 as ENHRY and CDR2 as SYGVKD. The ends lost 3 bases at V and 2 bases at J; junction bases unmatched: 4. The CDR3 loop spans 15 amino acids. CDR3 sequence: CAISEDRAGNQPQHF. CDR3 in DNA: TGTGCCATCAGTGAAGACAGGGCGGGCAATCAGCCCCAGCATTTT.

CDR3 sequence (DNA): TGTGCCAGCAGCTTGGACGGGGGCACCCTGTACTTC. Translation: CASSLDGGTLYF. This chain links TRBV5-8 with TRBJ2-4; D tentatively fits TRBD1 or TRBD2 (6 bases each). This CDR3 spans 12 amino acids. V was shortened by 0 bases and J by 15 bases, with 13 bases between the two germline ends. Per the germline V gene, CDR1 is SGHTS and CDR2 is YDEGEE.

The gene calls are TRBV6-6 and TRBJ2-2; D perhaps matches TRBD2 (5 bases). The CDR3 loop spans 17 amino acids. CDR1 and CDR2 (germline): MNHNY, SVGAGI (reference sequence). The V end was cut by 5 bases, the J end by 1 base, with 17 bases between. The CDR3 DNA reads as TGTGCCAGCAGTCTTTACCCCCCCAGCGGGAACACCGGGGAGCTGTTTTTT. Protein sequence: CASSLYPPSGNTGELFF.

V is TRBV30 and J is TRBJ2-1; 8 bases are shared with TRBD1. Germline-derived CDR1 and CDR2 are GTSNPN and SVGIG (reference sequence). Trimming removed 0 bases from V and 7 bases from J; junction bases left unmatched: 2. The CDR3 sequence is 13 residues long. The CDR3 DNA is TGTGCCTGGAGTGTCCAGGGGGCAAATGAGCAGTTCTTC. It is translated as CAWSVQGANEQFF.

The J gene is TRBJ2-5, the V gene TRBV3-1 (or the pseudogene TRBV3-2); 14 nucleotides align to TRBD2. The CDR3 runs 15 residues. Trimming at V came to 3 bases and at J to 4 bases, leaving 1 base not matched to a gene. CDR1 LGHDT and CDR2 YNNKEL come from the germline V gene (reference sequence). CDR3 DNA: TGTGCCAGCAGCCAGGGACTAGCGGGAGCAGAGACCCAGTACTTC. This gives the protein CASSQGLAGAETQYF.

The chain joins TRBV19 to TRBJ2-7; TRBD2 aligns across 8 bases. The junction had 0 bases not matched to a gene; V was cut back by 3 bases and J by 2 bases. The CDR3 runs 13 residues. The germline gives CDR1 LNHDA, CDR2 SQIVND (reference sequence). As DNA, the CDR3 is TGTGCCAGTAGTATGCGGGGGGCCTACGAGCAGTACTTC. Translation gives CASSMRGAYEQYF.

The rearrangement uses TRBV7-8 and TRBJ2-1, with TRBD1 identical over 10 bases. The CDR3 loop spans 18 amino acids. J gave up 7 bases and V 1 base, and 13 bases lay outside the gene matches. From germline, CDR1 is SGHVS and CDR2 FQNEAQ. This CDR3 reads CASSLGSFGTGVINEQFF. The DNA of the CDR3 is TGTGCCAGCAGCTTAGGGTCGTTCGGGACAGGGGTGATTAATGAGCAGTTCTTC.

V and J are TRBV5-4 and TRBJ2-7; D remains ambiguous. Trimming cost V 5 bases and J 7 bases, with 13 bases left between them. The CDR3 consists of 12 residues. Germline CDR1 is SGHNT and CDR2 is YYREEE (reference sequence). For the CDR3, the DNA is TGTGCCAGCAGTTCTGACTCTTTGGAGCAGTACTTC. Protein sequence: CASSSDSLEQYF.

CDR3 sequence reads: CASSLDRADQPQHF. The CDR3 DNA is TGTGCCAGCAGCTTAGACAGGGCGGATCAGCCCCAGCATTTT. The V gene is TRBV7-2, the J gene TRBJ1-5; perhaps TRBD1 as D (6 bases). V was trimmed by 1 base and J by 5 bases, leaving 9 bases between them. Germline-derived CDR1 and CDR2 are SGHTA and FQGNSA. The CDR3 runs 14 residues. Filled out from reference TRBV7-2 and TRBJ1-5, the complete variable domain reads GAGVSQSPSNKVTEKGKDVELRCDPISGHTALYWYRQSLGQGLEFLIYFQGNSAPDKSGLPSDRFSAERTGGSVSTLTIQRTQQEDSAVYLCASSLDRADQPQHFGDGTRLSIL.

The V gene is TRBV6-5, the J gene TRBJ1-6; no clear D gene. The CDR3 covers 12 residues. Germline lookup yields CDR1 MNHEY and CDR2 SVGAGI. Trimming took off 2 bases at V and 14 bases at J, with 10 bases between the two ends. The CDR3 sequence: CASSYGEGTLHF. CDR3 bases: TGTGCCAGCAGTTACGGCGAAGGGACCCTCCACTTT.

This rearrangement joins TRBV7-9 to TRBJ1-4; weak D call: TRBD1 (5 bases). Between the trimmed V and J ends, which lost 1 base and 0 bases, there was a span of 9 bases. The CDR3 sequence is 16 residues long. CDR1 and CDR2 (germline): SEHNR, FQNEAQ (reference sequence). CDR3 in DNA: TGTGCCAGCAGCTTAGGGGGCGGGCCAACTAATGAAAAACTGTTTTTT. Translated: CASSLGGGPTNEKLFF.

The chain uses TRBV29-1 and TRBJ2-1; 10 bases match TRBD2. Germline lookup yields CDR1 SQVTM and CDR2 ANQGSEA. This CDR3 has 14 residues. V gave up 6 bases and J gave up 12 bases; unmatched junction bases: 14. CDR3: CSVRKREGLLWQFF. In nucleotides, the CDR3 is TGCAGCGTCCGAAAGCGGGAGGGCCTTCTTTGGCAGTTCTTC.

This clone was detected only once. The V and J genes are TRBV20-1 and TRBJ1-3; D unresolved. Deletions cut 3 bases from V and 4 bases from J, with 7 bases between. The CDR3 covers 12 residues. Germline-derived CDR1 and CDR2 are DFQATT and SNEGSKA (reference sequence). The CDR3 DNA sequence: TGCAGTGCTAGTTCACAGGGAAACACCATATATTTT. Translation gives CSASSQGNTIYF.

The CDR3 bases are TGTGCTAGTGGTTTGGTACTAGCGGGGACTTCGTTCTACGAGCAGTACTTC. It translates to CASGLVLAGTSFYEQYF. V is TRBV12-5 and J is TRBJ2-7; TRBD2 matches 10 bases. The CDR3 is 17 amino acids. V gave up 0 bases and J gave up 3 bases; unmatched junction bases: 8. Germline CDR1 LGHNT, CDR2 FRNRAP.

J is TRBJ2-5 and V is TRBV5-1; D remains unclear. The CDR3 loop spans 14 amino acids. V lost 1 base and J 2 bases, leaving 9 bases between the germline ends. The germline V gene has CDR1 SGHRS and CDR2 YFSETQ. The CDR3 spells CASSLLSGQETQYF. The CDR3 DNA reads TGCGCCAGCAGCTTGCTCTCTGGACAAGAGACCCAGTACTTC.